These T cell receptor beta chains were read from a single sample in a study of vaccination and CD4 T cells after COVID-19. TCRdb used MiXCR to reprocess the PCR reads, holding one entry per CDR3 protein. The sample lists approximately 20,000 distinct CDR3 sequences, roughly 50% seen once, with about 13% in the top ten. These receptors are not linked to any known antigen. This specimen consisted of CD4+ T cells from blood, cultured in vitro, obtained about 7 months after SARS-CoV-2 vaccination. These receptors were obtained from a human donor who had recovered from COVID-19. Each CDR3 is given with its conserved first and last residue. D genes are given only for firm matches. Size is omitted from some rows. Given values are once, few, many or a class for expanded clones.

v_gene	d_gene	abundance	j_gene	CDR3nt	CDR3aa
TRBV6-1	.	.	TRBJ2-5	TGTGCCAGCAGTGAAGCGCCCGTTCAGAAAGAGACCCAGTACTTC	CASSEAPVQKETQYF
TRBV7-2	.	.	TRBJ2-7	TGTGCCAGCAGCTTAGGTGCAGGGTCCTACGAGCAGTACTTC	CASSLGAGSYEQYF
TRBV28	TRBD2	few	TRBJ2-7	TGTGCCAGCAGTTTGGGGACTATCCCCGAGCAGTACTTC	CASSLGTIPEQYF
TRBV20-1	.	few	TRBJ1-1	TGCAGTGCTAGCAGGTTAAGCACTGAAGCTTTCTTT	CSASRLSTEAFF
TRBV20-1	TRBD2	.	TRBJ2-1	TGCAGTGCTGGGTGGAGAGGCGGGGGGGGCATATCCTACAATGAGCAGTTCTTC	CSAGWRGGGGISYNEQFF
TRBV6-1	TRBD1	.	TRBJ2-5	TGTGCCAGCAGTGAAAATCTTGTCGGGACAGGGGGTCGGGAGACCCAGTACTTC	CASSENLVGTGGRETQYF
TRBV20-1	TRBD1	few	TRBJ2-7	TGCAGTGCCTGGGGACAGTCCTCCTACGAGCAGTACTTC	CSAWGQSSYEQYF
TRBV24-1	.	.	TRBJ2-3	TGTGCCACCAGTGATGTGACAGCGACAGATACGCAGTATTTT	CATSDVTATDTQYF
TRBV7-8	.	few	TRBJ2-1	TGTGCCAGCAGCTTAATGGTCTATGAGCAGTTCTTC	CASSLMVYEQFF
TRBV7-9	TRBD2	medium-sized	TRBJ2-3	TGTGCCAGCAGCTTTAGGACTAGCGGGAGCACAGATACGCAGTATTTT	CASSFRTSGSTDTQYF
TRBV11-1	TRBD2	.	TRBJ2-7	TGTGCCAGCAGCTCTGGTGAGGGACTAGTTGTCTACGAGCAGTACTTC	CASSSGEGLVVYEQYF